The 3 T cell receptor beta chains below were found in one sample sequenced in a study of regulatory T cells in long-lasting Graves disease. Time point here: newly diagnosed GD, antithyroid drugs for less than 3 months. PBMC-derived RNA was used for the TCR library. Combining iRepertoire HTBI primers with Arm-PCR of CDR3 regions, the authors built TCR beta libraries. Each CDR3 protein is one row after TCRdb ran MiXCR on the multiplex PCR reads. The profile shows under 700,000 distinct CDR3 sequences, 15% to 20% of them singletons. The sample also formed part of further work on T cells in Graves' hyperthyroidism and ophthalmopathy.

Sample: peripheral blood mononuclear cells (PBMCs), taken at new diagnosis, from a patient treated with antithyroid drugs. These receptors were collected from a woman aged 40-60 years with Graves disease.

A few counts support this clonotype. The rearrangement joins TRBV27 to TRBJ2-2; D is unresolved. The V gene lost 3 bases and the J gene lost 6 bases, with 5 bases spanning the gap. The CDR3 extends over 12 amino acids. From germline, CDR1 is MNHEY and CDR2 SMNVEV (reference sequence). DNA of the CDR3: TGTGCCAGCAGTTTTTGGGCCGGGGAGCTGTTTTTT. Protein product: CASSFWAGELFF.

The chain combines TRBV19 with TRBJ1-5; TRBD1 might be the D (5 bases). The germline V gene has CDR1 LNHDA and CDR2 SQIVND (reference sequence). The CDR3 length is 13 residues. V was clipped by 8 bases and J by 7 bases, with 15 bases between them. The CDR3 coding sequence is TGTGCCAGTCAAGACCCCACAGGACAGCCCCAGCATTTT. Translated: CASQDPTGQPQHF.

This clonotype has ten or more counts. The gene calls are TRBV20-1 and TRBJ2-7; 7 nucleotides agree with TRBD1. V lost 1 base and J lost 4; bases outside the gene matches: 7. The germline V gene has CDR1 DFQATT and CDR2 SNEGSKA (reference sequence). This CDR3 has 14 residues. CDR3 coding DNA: TGCAGTGCTAGAGCCACTACAGGGGTTTACGAGCAGTACTTC. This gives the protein CSARATTGVYEQYF.